Below are 3 T cell receptor beta chains sequenced from a single sample in a study of blood T cell repertoires in COVID-19 (dated by TCRdb to the early 2020s). The method was the immunoSEQ multiplex PCR assay. TCRdb's version of the immuneACCESS table is confined to in-frame rearrangements and falls short of the full clone set. An unresolved V gene accounts for under half of the shortfall where checked; the remainder is of unknown origin. For this sample the table gives 170,000 or so clones, of which around 83% were detected only once. The ten largest clones add up to under 10% of the sample. The specimen was peripheral blood. These receptor sequences come from a woman in her 70s with COVID-19, enrolled during active disease.

The chain couples TRBV18 to TRBJ2-7; TRBD1 matches 9 bases. The CDR3 covers 14 residues. Per germline, CDR1 KGHSH and CDR2 LQKENI. Trimming at V came to 6 bases and at J to 2 bases, leaving 5 bases not matched to a gene. DNA for the CDR3: TGTGCCAGCTCCTCCGGGACAGGGCCCTACGAGCAGTACTTC. It encodes CASSSGTGPYEQYF.

This chain connects TRBV7-9 to TRBJ2-5, with D possibly matching TRBD2 (6 bases). The CDR3 totals 15 residues. V was trimmed by 2 bases and J by 2 bases, leaving 12 bases between them. CDR1 SEHNR and CDR2 FQNEAQ come from the germline V gene (reference sequence). CDR3 sequence (DNA): TGTGCCAGCAGCTTAAGGGACCGGGAGCAAGAGACCCAGTACTTC. Amino acids: CASSLRDREQETQYF.

The rearrangement uses TRBV19 and TRBJ2-1; D is unclear. Trimming took off 5 bases at V and 0 bases at J, with 17 bases between the two ends. The CDR3 has 17 residues. The germline gives CDR1 LNHDA, CDR2 SQIVND (reference sequence). CDR3 in DNA: TGTGCCAGTAGTCTTTCCCCTCCAGGAAGCTCCTACAATGAGCAGTTCTTC. Its translation is CASSLSPPGSSYNEQFF.